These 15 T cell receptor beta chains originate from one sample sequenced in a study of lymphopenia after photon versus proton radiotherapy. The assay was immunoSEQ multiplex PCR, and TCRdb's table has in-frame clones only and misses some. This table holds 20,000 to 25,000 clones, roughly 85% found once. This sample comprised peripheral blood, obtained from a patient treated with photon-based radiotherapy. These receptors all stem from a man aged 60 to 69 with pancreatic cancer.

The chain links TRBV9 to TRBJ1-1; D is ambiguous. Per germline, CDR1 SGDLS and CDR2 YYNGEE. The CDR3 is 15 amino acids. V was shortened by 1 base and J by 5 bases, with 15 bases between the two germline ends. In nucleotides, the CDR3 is TGTGCCAGCAGCGTACACCCCCAACGACGGACTGAAGCTTTCTTT. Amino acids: CASSVHPQRRTEAFF.

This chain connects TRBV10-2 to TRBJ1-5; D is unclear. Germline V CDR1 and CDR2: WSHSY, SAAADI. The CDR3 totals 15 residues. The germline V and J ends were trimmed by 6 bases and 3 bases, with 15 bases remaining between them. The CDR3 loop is CASSREALNNQPQHF. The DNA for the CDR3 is TGCGCCAGCAGCCGAGAGGCCTTAAACAATCAGCCCCAGCATTTT.

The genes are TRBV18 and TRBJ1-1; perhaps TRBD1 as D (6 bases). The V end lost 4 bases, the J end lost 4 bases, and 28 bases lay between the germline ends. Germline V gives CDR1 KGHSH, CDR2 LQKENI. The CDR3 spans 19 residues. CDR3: CASSLNKNTLQGFGTEAFF. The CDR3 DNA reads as TGTGCCAGCTCACTCAACAAAAACACGCTACAGGGTTTCGGCACTGAAGCTTTCTTT.

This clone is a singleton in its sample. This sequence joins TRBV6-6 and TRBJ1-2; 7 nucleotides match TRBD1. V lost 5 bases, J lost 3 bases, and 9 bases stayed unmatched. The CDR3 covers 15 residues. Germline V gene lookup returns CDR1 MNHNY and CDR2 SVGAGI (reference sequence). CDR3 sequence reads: CASSRQGGTYYGYTF. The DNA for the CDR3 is TGTGCCAGCAGTCGACAGGGAGGGACCTACTATGGCTACACCTTC.

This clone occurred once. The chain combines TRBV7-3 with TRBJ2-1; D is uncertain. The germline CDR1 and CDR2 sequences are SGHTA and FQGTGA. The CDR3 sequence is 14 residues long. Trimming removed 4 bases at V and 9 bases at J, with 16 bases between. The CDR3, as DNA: TGTGCCAGCAGCTCGACCGGCCCGGGTCTTGAGCAGTTCTTC. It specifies CASSSTGPGLEQFF.

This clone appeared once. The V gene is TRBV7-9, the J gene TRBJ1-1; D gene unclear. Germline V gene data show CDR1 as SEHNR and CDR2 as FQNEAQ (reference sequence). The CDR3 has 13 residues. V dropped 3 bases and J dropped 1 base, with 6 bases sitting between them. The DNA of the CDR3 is TGTGCCAGCAGCTTCGACGGGAACACTGAAGCTTTCTTT. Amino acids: CASSFDGNTEAFF.

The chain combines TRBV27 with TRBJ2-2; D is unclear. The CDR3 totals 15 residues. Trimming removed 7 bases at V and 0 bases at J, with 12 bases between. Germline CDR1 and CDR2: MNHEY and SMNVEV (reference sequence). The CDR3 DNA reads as TGTGCCAGCACCCCCGGACCGGCGAACACCGGGGAGCTGTTTTTT. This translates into CASTPGPANTGELFF.

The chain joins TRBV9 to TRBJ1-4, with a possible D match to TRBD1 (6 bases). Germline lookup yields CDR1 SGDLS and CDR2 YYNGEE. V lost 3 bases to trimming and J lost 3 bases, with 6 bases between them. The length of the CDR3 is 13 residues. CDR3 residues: CASSGTANEKLFF. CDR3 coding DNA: TGTGCCAGCAGCGGGACAGCTAATGAAAAACTGTTTTTT.

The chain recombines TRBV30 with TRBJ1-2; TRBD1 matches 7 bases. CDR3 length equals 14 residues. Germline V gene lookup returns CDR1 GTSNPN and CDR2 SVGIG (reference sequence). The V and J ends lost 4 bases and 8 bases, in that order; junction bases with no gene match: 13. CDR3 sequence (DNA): TGTGCCTGGACTCGGGACAGAATTCTTAGGGGCTACACCTTC. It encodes CAWTRDRILRGYTF.

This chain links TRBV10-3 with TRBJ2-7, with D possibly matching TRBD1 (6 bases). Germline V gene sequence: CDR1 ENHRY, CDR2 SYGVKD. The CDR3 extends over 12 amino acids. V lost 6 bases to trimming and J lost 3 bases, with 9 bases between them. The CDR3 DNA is TGTGCCATCAGAAACAGGGACTACGAGCAGTACTTC. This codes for CAIRNRDYEQYF.

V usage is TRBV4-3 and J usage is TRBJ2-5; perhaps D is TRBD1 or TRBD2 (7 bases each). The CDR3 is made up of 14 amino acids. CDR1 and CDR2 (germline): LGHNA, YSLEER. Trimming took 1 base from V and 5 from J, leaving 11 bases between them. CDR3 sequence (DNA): TGCGCCAGCAGCCAAGGCCAGGGGGGGGAGACCCAGTACTTC. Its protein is CASSQGQGGETQYF.

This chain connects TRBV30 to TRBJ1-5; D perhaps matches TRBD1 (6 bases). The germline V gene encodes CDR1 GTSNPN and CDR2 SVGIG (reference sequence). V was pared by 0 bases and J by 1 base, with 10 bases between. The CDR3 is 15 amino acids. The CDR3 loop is CAWSVGTLSNQPQHF. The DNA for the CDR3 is TGTGCCTGGAGTGTGGGGACACTGAGCAATCAGCCCCAGCATTTT.

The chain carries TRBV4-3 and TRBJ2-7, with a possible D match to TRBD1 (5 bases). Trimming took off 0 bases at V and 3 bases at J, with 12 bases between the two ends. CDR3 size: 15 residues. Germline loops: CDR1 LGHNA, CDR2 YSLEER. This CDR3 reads CASSQELGRGYEQYF. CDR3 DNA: TGCGCCAGCAGCCAAGAGTTGGGTAGGGGCTACGAGCAGTACTTC.

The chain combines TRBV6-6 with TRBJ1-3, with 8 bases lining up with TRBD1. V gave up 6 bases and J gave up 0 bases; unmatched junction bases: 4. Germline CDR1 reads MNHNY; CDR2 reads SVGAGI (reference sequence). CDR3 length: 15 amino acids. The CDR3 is CASSRDRSSGNTIYF. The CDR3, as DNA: TGTGCCAGCAGCCGGGACAGGTCCTCTGGAAACACCATATATTTT.

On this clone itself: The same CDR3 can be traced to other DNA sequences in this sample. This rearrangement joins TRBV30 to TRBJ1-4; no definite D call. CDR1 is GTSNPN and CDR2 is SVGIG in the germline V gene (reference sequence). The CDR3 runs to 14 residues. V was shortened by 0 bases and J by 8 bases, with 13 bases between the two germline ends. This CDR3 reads CAWSVQGIGEKLFF. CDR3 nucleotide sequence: TGTGCCTGGAGTGTACAAGGGATAGGAGAAAAACTGTTTTTT.